This entry features one T cell receptor beta chain sequence. The antigen is undetermined. This record belongs to a study of blood T cells in healthy people across ages. A second PCR, run for about 7 to 11 cycles, used a sample-barcoded 5' primer plus a J-beta primer mix. TCRdb analysed the 5' RACE reads with MiXCR anew, one entry per CDR3 protein. The table records 850,000 to 1,300,000 distinct CDR3 sequences, 40% to 45% of them present only once. Whole-study results and caveats: Considered underestimates were the diversity estimates obtained from one million T cells. There was no known CMV status for donors, so expanded clonotype changes were possibly confounded.

This CDR3 has 13 residues. Germline CDR1 is MNHEY and CDR2 is SMNVEV (reference sequence). Trimming took 6 bases from V and 2 from J, leaving 9 bases between them. The genes are TRBV27 and TRBJ2-3; D not resolved. This clonotype originated in a woman between 55 and 75 years old in good health. Sequenced input: blood. The CDR3 here is CASRVQATDTQYF. The DNA for the CDR3 is TGTGCCAGCAGGGTGCAGGCCACAGATACGCAGTATTTT.